The 31 T cell receptor beta chains in this list originate from one sample, sequenced in a study of CD8+ T cells in alopecia areata. Cell sorting was performed on pooled cutaneous lymph node cells with CD4, CD8alpha, NKG2D, NKG2ACE and other markers. Investigators isolated RNA and reverse transcribed it into cDNA to act as the sequencing template. Sequencing was performed with immunoSEQ multiplex PCR; in TCRdb, only in-frame clones are kept and a portion is missing. The sample presents about 270,000 clones, none singletons. The specimen was CD4+ T cells sorted from a lymph node. The source of these receptors is a C3H/HeJ mouse with alopecia areata. For the strain, the MHC haplotype given is H2-k.

This clone was seen only a few times. Genes and germline come from the mouse. The sequence runs out 4 residues before the end of the CDR3; the remainder is reconstructed from the germline J gene. The chain is built from TRBV5 and TRBJ2-5; TRBD2 agrees at 11 bases. Germline V gives CDR1 LGHNA, CDR2 YNLKQL (reference sequence). This CDR3 spans 14 amino acids. The part of the CDR3 DNA that was read is TGTGCCAGCAGCGCACTGGGGGGGCCGGAC. Residues: CASSALGGPD. The complete CDR3 reads CASSALGGPDTQYF.

Worth noting for this clone: Here the gene names and germline are mouse. The read ends 4 residues before the CDR3 terminus; that terminus is restored from the germline J gene. The chain employs TRBV1 and TRBJ1-2; 7 nucleotides match TRBD1. CDR1 is NSQYPW, CDR2 LRSPGD, per germline (reference sequence). With V trimmed by 6 bases and J by 4 bases, 5 bases remained unmatched. The CDR3 is 13 amino acids. The DNA read from the CDR3 is TGCACCTGCAGAAAAGGGGGCGGCTCC. Amino acids: CTCRKGGGS. The full CDR3 is CTCRKGGGSDYTF.

Points on this clone: Genes and germline are mouse. The sequenced part of the CDR3 DNA is TGTGCCAGCAGTGGGCTTCAGGGAGCTAGTGCAGAA. Amino acids: CASSGLQGASAE. The full CDR3 reads CASSGLQGASAETLYF. The chain joins TRBV13-1 to TRBJ2-3; perhaps TRBD1 as D (5 bases). Read data end 4 residues before the CDR3 end; the end is taken from the germline J gene. CDR3 length: 16 residues. V dropped 3 bases and J dropped 0 bases, with 14 bases sitting between them. Germline lookup yields CDR1 NSHNY and CDR2 SYGAGN.

This clone has a handful of counts. Any gene name here is a mouse gene name. The missing CDR3 end, 4 residues past where the read stops, is filled in from the germline J gene. V and J are TRBV13-3 and TRBJ2-7, with D possibly matching TRBD1 (6 bases). The CDR3 sequence is 13 residues long. Germline V gene lookup returns CDR1 NNHDY and CDR2 SYVADS. The DNA read from the CDR3 is TGTGCCAGCAGTGAGAGGGACATTTAT. Translating gives CASSERDIY. The full CDR3 reads CASSERDIYEQYF.

This clone was recorded a few times. All gene names here are mouse names. The CDR3 is cut off 4 residues early in the read; its end comes from the germline J gene. The genes are TRBV1 and TRBJ2-3; D call uncertain. V lost 1 base, J lost 0 bases, and 5 bases lay in between. This CDR3 contains 14 residues. CDR1 is NSQYPW, CDR2 LRSPGD, per germline (reference sequence). CDR3 bases read: TGCACCTGCAGTGCAGGTGCAAGTGCAGAA. Its translation is CTCSAGASAE. The whole CDR3 protein reads CTCSAGASAETLYF.

For this clone: All gene names here are mouse names. The sequenced fragment ends 3 residues before the CDR3 boundary, so the rest is inferred from the germline J gene. The sample holds other DNA sequences that translate to the same CDR3. The rearrangement joins TRBV31 to TRBJ1-6; TRBD1 agrees at 11 bases. TRBJ1-6 is recorded as an ORF, its role being uncertain. The junction had 2 bases not matched to a gene; V was cut back by 0 bases and J by 7 bases. Germline-derived CDR1 and CDR2 are GKSSPN and SITVG. There are 15 residues in the CDR3. CDR3 protein: CAWSLGQGGNSPLYF. Incomplete CDR3 DNA: TGTGCCTGGAGTCTGGGACAGGGGGGGAATTCGCCC.

This clone was observed a few times. The gene names here belong to mouse. The CDR3 goes on 4 residues after the read ends, and that part is filled in from the germline J gene. Other DNA sequences of this sample code for an identical CDR3. The chain recombines TRBV1 with TRBJ2-5, with 12 bases aligning to TRBD1. Looked up from germline, CDR1 is NSQYPW and CDR2 is LRSPGD (reference sequence). CDR3 length equals 16 residues. V was pared by 3 bases and J by 0 bases, with 1 base of the junction left unmatched. The CDR3 DNA, read in part, is TGCACCTGCAGTGCGGGGACAGGGGGCAACCAAGAC. Translating it yields CTCSAGTGGNQD. The CDR3 reads in full as CTCSAGTGGNQDTQYF.

A few counts support this clone. Gene and germline names: mouse. The sequenced fragment ends 4 residues before the CDR3 boundary, so the rest is inferred from the germline J gene. Different DNA sequences within this sample yield the same CDR3. The chain combines TRBV17 with TRBJ2-7; 8 nucleotides line up with TRBD2. This CDR3 spans 13 amino acids. CDR1 and CDR2 (germline): MNHDT, YYDKIL. Trimming at V came to 3 bases and at J to 3 bases, leaving 1 base not matched to a gene. CDR3 DNA (partial): TGTGCTAGCAGTAGTTGGGGGGGCTAT. This gives the protein CASSSWGGY. The entire CDR3 protein reads CASSSWGGYEQYF.

Turning to this clone: These gene names are mouse names. Partial CDR3 DNA: TGTGCCTGGAGCCACGGGACACCAAACTCC. Protein: CAWSHGTPNS. The whole CDR3 protein is CAWSHGTPNSDYTF. The V gene is TRBV31, the J gene TRBJ1-2, with D perhaps matching TRBD1 (6 bases). The read halts 4 residues ahead of the CDR3 end, with the missing end drawn from the germline J gene. Germline V gene sequence: CDR1 GKSSPN, CDR2 SITVG. V was clipped by 3 bases and J by 0 bases, with 11 bases between them. This CDR3 has 14 amino acids.

The table lists this clone with a few counts. Mouse names are used for the genes. The CDR3 extends 4 residues past the end of the read, so its final part is completed from the germline J gene. The sample holds other DNA sequences that translate to the same CDR3. The rearrangement links TRBV1 to TRBJ2-5, with no clear D. V was shortened by 0 bases and J by 0 bases, with 4 bases between the two germline ends. The V gene's germline CDR1 is NSQYPW and CDR2 LRSPGD (reference sequence). The CDR3 covers 14 residues. The part of the CDR3 DNA that was read is TGCACCTGCAGTGCAGACAGGAACCAAGAC. It encodes CTCSADRNQD. The full CDR3 protein reads CTCSADRNQDTQYF.

There are a few counts of this clone. Genes and germline are mouse. Read sequence stops 4 residues before the CDR3 end, and the germline J gene provides the missing end. The chain joins TRBV13-2 to TRBJ2-1; 10 nucleotides line up with TRBD2. V was clipped by 0 bases and J by 5 bases; unmatched bases: 5. The CDR3 runs to 16 residues. CDR1 NNHNN and CDR2 SYGAGS come from the germline V gene (reference sequence). CDR3 sequence reads: CASGDVLGGLDAEQFF. Partial CDR3 DNA: TGTGCCAGCGGTGATGTTCTGGGGGGGCTGGATGCT.

This clone was seen more than once but under ten times. The genes are named according to mouse. The read ends 4 residues shy of where the CDR3 ends; the end is completed using the germline J gene. This rearrangement joins TRBV13-3 to TRBJ2-3; 8 bases map to TRBD1. Germline assignment: CDR1 NNHDY and CDR2 SYVADS. The CDR3 is 12 residues long. CDR3 bases read: TGTGCCAGGGACAGGGTGGAAGAA. Its translation: CARDRVEE. The CDR3 reads in full as CARDRVEETLYF.

Comment on this clone: Genes and germline come from the mouse. Read data end 4 residues before the CDR3 end; the end is taken from the germline J gene. The sample holds other DNA sequences that translate to the same CDR3. The chain uses TRBV19 and TRBJ2-2, with D maybe TRBD2 (6 bases). The germline V gene has CDR1 FNHDT and CDR2 SITEND (reference sequence). The V and J ends lost 2 bases and 2 bases respectively, with 7 bases between them. This CDR3 is 14 amino acids long. The part of the CDR3 DNA that was read is TGTGCCAGCAGTATCACTGGGAACACCGGG. It specifies CASSITGNTG. The CDR3 in its entirety is CASSITGNTGQLYF.

About this clone itself: These gene names are mouse names. CDR3 bases read: TGTGCAAGCAGCCCAGGGACAGGGGACCAAGAC. Protein: CASSPGTGDQD. The entire CDR3 protein is CASSPGTGDQDTQYF. The chain couples TRBV16 to TRBJ2-5; 10 bases align to TRBD1. The read stops 4 residues short of the end of the CDR3; the missing end is completed from the germline J gene. CDR3 length: 15 residues. Trimming cost V 5 bases and J 1 base; bases outside gene matches: 3. From germline, CDR1 is SGHSA and CDR2 FRNQAP.

Regarding this clone: The gene names here belong to mouse. The read terminates 4 residues ahead of where the CDR3 ends, so the germline J gene completes it. The rearrangement links TRBV13-1 to TRBJ2-7; 10 bases agree with TRBD2. Germline loops: CDR1 NSHNY, CDR2 SYGAGN. The CDR3 is made up of 16 amino acids. CDR3 sequence reads: CASSGLGGREFDEQYF. The covered CDR3 bases are TGTGCCAGCAGTGGGCTGGGGGGGCGCGAGTTTGAT.

This clone has ten or more counts. All gene names here are mouse names. The CDR3 end is not reached by the read, which stops 4 residues before it; the germline J gene fills it in. The chain links TRBV1 to TRBJ2-3; TRBD2 matches 9 bases. The ends lost 4 bases at V and 2 bases at J; junction bases unmatched: 4. Germline CDR1 NSQYPW, CDR2 LRSPGD (reference sequence). This CDR3 is 15 amino acids long. The CDR3 bases that were read are TGCACCTGCAGTGGTCTGGGGGGGGATGCAGAA. Its protein is CTCSGLGGDAE. In full, the CDR3 is CTCSGLGGDAETLYF.

As to this clone: Genes and germline are mouse. The DNA ends 3 residues before the CDR3 does, and the rest of the CDR3 is filled in from the germline J gene. The gene calls are TRBV19 and TRBJ1-6, with TRBD1 matching over 8 bases. TRBJ1-6 is an ORF; its function is uncertain. Germline CDR1 is FNHDT and CDR2 is SITEND (reference sequence). V shed 0 bases, J shed 9 bases, and the junction held 2 bases outside the gene matches. This CDR3 has 14 residues. The chain's CDR3 is CASSIAQGGSPLYF. The DNA read from the CDR3 is TGTGCCAGCAGTATAGCACAGGGGGGTTCGCCC.

Turning to this clone: Genes here carry mouse names. The read is 4 residues too short to cover the CDR3 end, so that end is filled in from the germline J gene. The chain combines TRBV14 with TRBJ2-1, with D tentatively TRBD2 (5 bases). Per the germline V gene, CDR1 is SGHDT and CDR2 is FRDEAV. The V gene lost 2 bases and the J gene lost 6 bases, with 6 bases spanning the gap. This CDR3 is 12 amino acids long. CDR3 DNA, as far as it was read: TGTGCCAGCAGTTTATGGGGTGCT. Its translation is CASSLWGA. The whole CDR3 region reads CASSLWGAEQFF.

This clone was seen a handful of times. Genes and germline are mouse. The read gets to within 4 residues of the CDR3 end, and the germline J gene fills in the rest. This sequence joins TRBV13-1 and TRBJ1-2; 7 nucleotides agree with TRBD1. V lost 3 bases to trimming and J lost 0 bases; unmatched junction nucleotides: 2. The CDR3 length is 14 residues. Looked up from germline, CDR1 is NSHNY and CDR2 is SYGAGN. The CDR3 protein is CASSGDSSNSDYTF. CDR3 DNA (partial): TGTGCCAGCAGTGGGGACAGCTCAAACTCC.

This clone has only a few counts. Germline and genes: mouse. The sequenced fragment ends 4 residues before the CDR3 boundary, so the rest is inferred from the germline J gene. This chain joins TRBV13-1 and TRBJ2-7; TRBD2 aligns across 7 bases. The CDR3 runs to 13 residues. Germline CDR1 NSHNY, CDR2 SYGAGN. Trimming cost V 2 bases and J 2 bases; bases outside gene matches: 1. This chain's CDR3 is CASSEGGTYEQYF. The sequenced part of the CDR3 DNA is TGTGCCAGCAGTGAGGGGGGGACCTAT.

The sample holds a few counts of this clone. Germline and genes: mouse. The read terminates 4 residues before the CDR3 end, so the remaining end is supplied by the germline J gene. The chain uses TRBV13-3 and TRBJ1-1; TRBD1 might be the D (5 bases). Trimming pared 2 bases from V and 3 bases from J, leaving 5 bases between. Germline CDR1 and CDR2: NNHDY and SYVADS. The length of the CDR3 is 12 residues. The CDR3 reads CASSEGDTEVFF. The CDR3 bases that were read are TGTGCCAGCAGTGAAGGGGACACA.

Comments on this clone: Gene names and germline refer to mouse. The read stops 3 residues short of the end of the CDR3; the missing end is completed from the germline J gene. Other DNA sequences of this sample code for an identical CDR3. The rearrangement links TRBV13-1 to TRBJ1-6; D is possibly TRBD1 (6 bases). TRBJ1-6 is flagged as an ORF with uncertain function. CDR1 is NSHNY, CDR2 SYGAGN, per germline. The germline V and J ends were trimmed by 5 bases and 1 base, with 10 bases remaining between them. The CDR3 length is 15 residues. The CDR3 is CASSLQGSYNSPLYF. The sequenced part of the CDR3 DNA is TGTGCCAGCAGCCTACAGGGCTCCTATAATTCGCCC.

This clone was observed a handful of times. The gene names here belong to mouse. The CDR3 end lies 4 residues beyond the end of the read and is filled in from the germline J gene. The identical CDR3 is also encoded by other nucleotide sequences in the sample. V and J are TRBV13-1 and TRBJ2-3; TRBD1 aligns across 9 bases. The J segment lost 0 bases and the V segment lost 3 bases, leaving 5 bases of the junction unmatched. Germline V gene sequence: CDR1 NSHNY, CDR2 SYGAGN. The CDR3 loop spans 16 amino acids. CDR3 loop: CASSAGTGSSAETLYF. The CDR3 bases that were read are TGTGCCAGCAGTGCCGGGACAGGGAGTAGTGCAGAA.

In the case of this clone: These gene names are mouse names. The DNA ends 3 residues before the CDR3 does, and the rest of the CDR3 is filled in from the germline J gene. Other nucleotide sequences from this sample produce the same CDR3. This sequence joins TRBV1 and TRBJ1-6; unclear D gene. TRBJ1-6 is placed among ORFs of uncertain function. Per germline, CDR1 NSQYPW and CDR2 LRSPGD (reference sequence). The CDR3 has 15 amino acids. Trimming removed 2 bases at V and 0 bases at J, with 5 bases between. CDR3 DNA (partial): TGCACCTGCAGTGCACCAGATTCCTATAATTCGCCC. Residues: CTCSAPDSYNSP. The entire CDR3 protein is CTCSAPDSYNSPLYF.

Regarding this clone: Mouse gene names and germline throughout. The CDR3 extends 4 residues past the end of the read, so its final part is completed from the germline J gene. Different DNA sequences within this sample yield the same CDR3. V gene TRBV19 combines with J gene TRBJ2-7; the D is unclear. Germline V gene sequence: CDR1 FNHDT, CDR2 SITEND (reference sequence). The CDR3 totals 12 residues. The covered CDR3 bases are TGTGCCAGCAGTATTTCCAGATAT. It codes for CASSISRY. The CDR3 reads in full as CASSISRYEQYF.

This clone has a handful of counts. The gene names given are mouse names. The read halts 4 residues ahead of the CDR3 end, with the missing end drawn from the germline J gene. The same CDR3 arises from other DNA sequences in this sample as well. The V and J genes are TRBV19 and TRBJ2-5; D gene uncertain. The length of the CDR3 is 12 residues. Germline values: CDR1 FNHDT, CDR2 SITEND (reference sequence). V was clipped by 0 bases and J by 3 bases, with 2 bases between them. The CDR3 loop reads CASSIGQDTQYF. Partial CDR3 DNA: TGTGCCAGCAGTATAGGGCAAGAC. Based on the CDR3 plus reference TRBV19 and TRBJ2-5, the full variable domain is GGIITQTPKFLIGQEGQKLTLKCQQNFNHDTMYWYRQDSGKGLRLIYYSITENDLQKGDLSEGYDASREKKSSFSLTVTSAQKNEMAVFLCASSIGQDTQYFGPGTRLLVL.

This clone has a handful of counts. The listed genes are named as in mouse. The missing CDR3 end, 4 residues past where the read stops, is filled in from the germline J gene. This chain uses TRBV31 with TRBJ2-5, with TRBD2 matching over 9 bases. Per the germline V gene, CDR1 is GKSSPN and CDR2 is SITVG. This CDR3 has 14 amino acids. The sequenced part of the CDR3 DNA is TGTGCCTGGAGTCTAACTGGGGGGAAAGAC. Amino acids: CAWSLTGGKD. The complete CDR3 protein is CAWSLTGGKDTQYF.

The table lists this clone with many counts. Gene names refer to mouse genes. The sequence runs out 4 residues before the end of the CDR3; the remainder is reconstructed from the germline J gene. Different DNA sequences within this sample yield the same CDR3. The V call is TRBV5, the J call TRBJ2-7; 10 nucleotides agree with TRBD1. CDR1 is LGHNA and CDR2 is YNLKQL in the germline V gene (reference sequence). The CDR3 contains 14 residues. V was pared by 1 base and J by 3 bases, with 0 bases of the junction left unmatched. This CDR3 reads CASSQGTGGYEQYF. CDR3 bases read: TGTGCCAGCAGCCAAGGGACAGGGGGCTAT.

This clone was found a few times. The germline and genes are mouse ones. The read gets to within 4 residues of the CDR3 end, and the germline J gene fills in the rest. Other DNA sequences in the same sample also yield this CDR3. This rearrangement joins TRBV1 to TRBJ2-2, with a tentative D call TRBD1 (6 bases). Germline V gives CDR1 NSQYPW, CDR2 LRSPGD (reference sequence). Trimming took off 5 bases at V and 0 bases at J, with 10 bases between the two ends. The CDR3 length is 15 residues. CDR3 loop: CTCSIQGANTGQLYF. CDR3 DNA (partial): TGCACCTGCAGTATACAGGGAGCAAACACCGGG.

A word on this clone: Gene names and germline match the mouse. Read coverage stops 4 residues before the CDR3 terminus; the germline J gene supplies the remainder. The chain carries TRBV19 and TRBJ1-2; 8 nucleotides line up with TRBD1. CDR1 and CDR2 from the germline V gene are FNHDT and SITEND (reference sequence). Trimming removed 5 bases from V and 2 bases from J; junction bases left unmatched: 8. The CDR3 has 15 residues. The sequenced CDR3 bases are TGTGCCAGCAGCTCTCAGGGGGCGCGGAACTCC. It encodes CASSSQGARNS. The entire CDR3 reads CASSSQGARNSDYTF.

This clone was detected only a few times. These gene names are mouse names. The CDR3 is cut off 4 residues early in the read; its end comes from the germline J gene. The chain joins TRBV31 to TRBJ2-1; 8 bases map to TRBD1. V lost 3 bases to trimming and J lost 1 base; unmatched junction nucleotides: 2. The CDR3 sequence is 14 residues long. Germline CDR1 GKSSPN, CDR2 SITVG. This CDR3 reads CAWRRDRNYAEQFF. The covered CDR3 bases are TGTGCCTGGAGGAGGGACAGGAACTATGCT. Full variable domain (rest looked up from reference TRBV31 and TRBJ2-1): AQTIHQWPVAEIKAVGSPLSLGCTIKGKSSPNLYWYWQATGGTLQQLFYSITVGQVESVVQLNLSASRPKDDQFILSTEKLLLSHSGFYLCAWRRDRNYAEQFFGPGTRLTVL.